One sample yielded the 7 T cell receptor beta chains listed below, sequenced in a study of blood T cell repertoires in COVID-19. The assay was immunoSEQ multiplex PCR, and TCRdb's table has in-frame clones only and misses some. Of fewer than 110,000 clones detected, roughly 90% appear once; the ten largest clones hold 6% to 6.5%. Material for sequencing was peripheral blood. The receptors shown here come from a human donor in a cohort sampled during active COVID-19.

The chain couples TRBV28 to TRBJ2-3; 7 bases match TRBD2. The CDR3 runs to 13 residues. Germline trimming cut 2 bases from V and 6 bases from J; bases unmatched to any gene: 2. Per the germline V gene, CDR1 is MDHEN and CDR2 is SYDVKM. This CDR3 reads CASSLAGVDTQYF. DNA for the CDR3: TGTGCCAGCAGTTTAGCGGGAGTGGATACGCAGTATTTT.

The rearrangement uses TRBV18 and TRBJ2-1; TRBD2 agrees at 12 bases. Germline V gene lookup returns CDR1 KGHSH and CDR2 LQKENI. The V gene end was trimmed by 4 bases and the J gene end by 8 bases; junction bases not matched to a gene: 12. CDR3 length: 17 amino acids. Here the CDR3 DNA reads TGTGCCAGCTCACTCCTCGGTCGGACTAGCGGGAATGATGAGCAGTTCTTC. Protein sequence: CASSLLGRTSGNDEQFF.

J is TRBJ2-7 and V is TRBV7-8; D might be TRBD2 (6 bases). In germline, CDR1 is SGHVS, CDR2 FQNEAQ. V was clipped by 6 bases and J by 3 bases, with 12 bases between them. The length of the CDR3 is 13 residues. CDR3 residues: CASSLGTYYEQYF. In DNA form, the CDR3 reads TGTGCCAGCAGTCTCGGGACTTACTACGAGCAGTACTTC.

V gene TRBV7-2 combines with J gene TRBJ1-2, with D possibly matching TRBD1 (5 bases). V gave up 1 base and J gave up 5 bases, with 14 bases separating them. The V gene's germline CDR1 is SGHTA and CDR2 FQGNSA. CDR3 length: 15 residues. The CDR3 sequence: CASSLVLGRGYGYTF. DNA of the CDR3: TGTGCCAGCAGCTTAGTGTTGGGTCGGGGGTATGGCTACACCTTC.

The rearrangement links TRBV9 to TRBJ1-1; D is perhaps TRBD1 (6 bases). The CDR3 totals 15 residues. CDR1 SGDLS and CDR2 YYNGEE come from the germline V gene. V was clipped by 4 bases and J by 0 bases, with 13 bases between them. The CDR3 here is CASSQYGQLNTEAFF. The CDR3 DNA is TGTGCCAGCAGCCAATACGGACAGCTGAACACTGAAGCTTTCTTT.

The chain is built from TRBV6-6 and TRBJ1-1; D gene ambiguous. Trimming stripped 0 bases from V and 0 bases from J, with 11 bases between. The CDR3 length is 16 residues. Germline CDR1 MNHNY, CDR2 SVGAGI (reference sequence). The CDR3 DNA is TGTGCCAGCAGTTACTCGGCGTCGGCGGTGAACACTGAAGCTTTCTTT. This encodes CASSYSASAVNTEAFF.

The V and J genes are TRBV28 and TRBJ1-6; TRBD1 matches 7 bases. The V and J ends lost 7 bases and 10 bases, in that order; junction bases with no gene match: 7. The germline V gene has CDR1 MDHEN and CDR2 SYDVKM. The CDR3 consists of 13 residues. CDR3 in amino acids: CASIRGSGSPLHF. For the CDR3, the DNA is TGTGCCAGCATCAGGGGGTCCGGGTCACCCCTCCACTTT.